The 32 T cell receptor beta chains listed next were all sequenced from one sample in a study of response to subunit inactivated influenza vaccine. TCRdb reprocessed the RT-PCR reads with MiXCR, giving one entry per CDR3 protein. The sample holds about 650,000 distinct CDR3 sequences; 15% to 17% are singletons and the top ten take approximately 10%. The source material was PBMCs from blood, sampled 12 days after vaccination. Receptors were obtained from a man between 50 and 59 years old who received an inactivated influenza vaccine.

The V call is TRBV10-3, the J call TRBJ2-3; D is unresolved. With 1 base removed from V and 3 bases from J, the gap between germline ends came to 11 bases. Germline V lookup: CDR1 ENHRY, CDR2 SYGVKD. This CDR3 contains 15 residues. The CDR3 nucleotides read TGTGCCATCAGTGAGTGGGCCGCTGGGACAGATACGCAGTATTTT. Protein sequence: CAISEWAAGTDTQYF.

A few counts support this clonotype. The chain employs TRBV4-3 and TRBJ2-7, with unresolved D. Germline values: CDR1 LGHNA, CDR2 YSLEER. Trimming stripped 0 bases from V and 0 bases from J, with 12 bases between. There are 16 residues in the CDR3. The CDR3 DNA sequence: TGCGCCAGCAGCCAAGACCCAAGCAGGAGCTCCTACGAGCAGTACTTC. Amino acids: CASSQDPSRSSYEQYF.

This clonotype was observed a few times. The rearrangement links TRBV7-2 to TRBJ1-6; the D is unclear. Germline loops: CDR1 SGHTA, CDR2 FQGNSA. Trimming removed 2 bases at V and 16 bases at J, with 12 bases between. This CDR3 contains 12 residues. In DNA, the CDR3 is TGTGCCAGCAGCTTAATCTCGGGCGGGCTCCACTTT. Encoded protein: CASSLISGGLHF.

This clonotype was detected a few times. This chain uses TRBV3-1 with TRBJ2-2; 8 positions agree with TRBD1. Per the germline V gene, CDR1 is LGHDT and CDR2 is YNNKEL (reference sequence). V gave up 2 bases and J gave up 2 bases; unmatched junction bases: 7. The CDR3 extends over 17 amino acids. Here the CDR3 reads CASSQQKGQGNTGELFF. The CDR3 coding sequence is TGTGCCAGCAGCCAACAAAAAGGACAGGGAAACACCGGGGAGCTGTTTTTT.

This clonotype was detected only a few times. This chain connects TRBV12-3 or TRBV12-4 to TRBJ1-5; the match to TRBD1 covers 8 bases. CDR3 length: 15 residues. V trimming: 0 bases; J trimming: 2 bases; junction bases outside the gene matches: 0. CDR3 sequence (DNA): TGTGCCAGCAGTTTAGCGGACAGGGGCAATCAGCCCCAGCATTTT. Amino acid sequence: CASSLADRGNQPQHF.

There are a few counts of this clonotype. The chain couples TRBV29-1 to TRBJ2-7, with unresolved D. This CDR3 has 11 amino acids. Trimming took 7 bases from V and 6 from J, leaving 13 bases between them. Germline assignment: CDR1 SQVTM and CDR2 ANQGSEA. The CDR3, as DNA: TGCAGCGCCCTCGGTTGGGGCGAGCAGTACTTC. Translating gives CSALGWGEQYF.

This chain connects TRBV5-1 to TRBJ1-1; D gene uncertain. The CDR3 loop spans 19 amino acids. The V gene's germline CDR1 is SGHRS and CDR2 YFSETQ. The ends were cut back, 0 bases at V and 1 base at J, with 22 bases in the middle. The CDR3 nucleotides read TGCGCCAGCAGCTTGGGATACTTGCCGGAGGGCTTTTGGAACACTGAAGCTTTCTTT. Its protein is CASSLGYLPEGFWNTEAFF.

This clonotype showed up many times. The chain uses TRBV29-1 and TRBJ2-1; 10 nucleotides line up with TRBD2. CDR3 length equals 17 residues. Germline-derived CDR1 and CDR2 are SQVTM and ANQGSEA. Trimming cost V 6 bases and J 2 bases; bases outside gene matches: 13. The CDR3 nucleotides are TGCAGCGTGCCCGGGCTAGCGGGAGACGGGGCCTACAATGAGCAGTTCTTC. Translating gives CSVPGLAGDGAYNEQFF.

This clonotype appeared a few times. The chain is built from TRBV4-1 and TRBJ1-6; weak D call: TRBD1 (5 bases). Trimming pared 0 bases from V and 7 bases from J, leaving 10 bases between. CDR3 length equals 15 residues. Germline lookup yields CDR1 MGHRA and CDR2 YSYEKL. The CDR3 is CASSQELTGNSPLHF. The DNA for the CDR3 is TGCGCCAGCAGCCAAGAGCTAACAGGCAATTCACCCCTCCACTTT.

This clonotype was seen only a few times. This chain connects TRBV7-8 to TRBJ2-2, with a tentative D call TRBD2 (5 bases). Germline CDR1 is SGHVS and CDR2 is FQNEAQ. V lost 7 bases and J 5 bases, leaving 23 bases between the germline ends. The CDR3 loop spans 17 amino acids. The CDR3 loop is CASNPQRTGKWTGELFF. The CDR3 bases are TGTGCCAGCAATCCTCAAAGGACGGGGAAGTGGACCGGGGAGCTGTTTTTT. Using reference TRBV7-8 and TRBJ2-2 for the parts outside the CDR3, the full variable domain is GAGVSQSPRYKVAKRGQDVALRCDPISGHVSLFWYQQALGQGPEFLTYFQNEAQLDKSGLPSDRFFAERPEGSVSTLKIQRTQQEDSAVYLCASNPQRTGKWTGELFFGEGSRLTVL.

The DNA for the CDR3 is TGTGCCACCCACGGGTATGGGGGCACTGAAGCTTTCTTT. As protein: CATHGYGGTEAFF. The chain joins TRBV3-1 to TRBJ1-1, with TRBD1 as a possible D gene (5 bases). The germline V and J ends were trimmed by 10 bases and 4 bases, with 16 bases remaining between them. The CDR3 extends over 13 amino acids. Germline V gene lookup returns CDR1 LGHDT and CDR2 YNNKEL (reference sequence).

The chain is built from TRBV28 and TRBJ1-5; D is possibly TRBD1 (6 bases). The CDR3 spans 18 residues. Germline CDR1 MDHEN, CDR2 SYDVKM. V was cut by 3 bases and J by 0 bases, with 18 bases left in between. The CDR3 DNA follows: TGTGCCAGCAGTTTTAGGCCGATGGGGGGCTATAGCAATCAGCCCCAGCATTTT. Its protein is CASSFRPMGGYSNQPQHF.

This clonotype has more than one count but fewer than ten. The chain links TRBV10-3 to TRBJ2-1, with D possibly TRBD1 on 6 matching bases. V was clipped by 0 bases and J by 0 bases, with 9 bases between them. Germline values: CDR1 ENHRY, CDR2 SYGVKD. CDR3 size: 16 residues. The CDR3 region has the DNA TGTGCCATCAGTGAGTCAACAGGGAGCTCCTACAATGAGCAGTTCTTC. It translates to CAISESTGSSYNEQFF.

The gene calls are TRBV6-1 and TRBJ2-3, with 9 bases lining up with TRBD1. V was clipped by 3 bases and J by 14 bases; unmatched bases: 15. Germline V lookup: CDR1 MNHNS, CDR2 SASEGT. CDR3 length: 15 residues. The CDR3 region is CASSEGQGYDLIRYF. The CDR3 coding sequence is TGTGCCAGCAGTGAGGGACAGGGATATGATCTTATTAGGTATTTT.

J is TRBJ2-7 and V is TRBV19; TRBD2 matches at 12 bases. Germline-derived CDR1 and CDR2 are LNHDA and SQIVND (reference sequence). The junction had 10 bases not matched to a gene; V was cut back by 5 bases and J by 2 bases. This CDR3 is 17 amino acids long. The CDR3 DNA reads TGTGCCAGTAGTCCCGACGGGCTAGCGGGAGGGCCCTACGAGCAGTACTTC. This codes for CASSPDGLAGGPYEQYF. The whole variable domain, filled in from reference TRBV19 and TRBJ2-7, reads DGGITQSPKYLFRKEGQNVTLSCEQNLNHDAMYWYRQDPGQGLRLIYYSQIVNDFQKGDIAEGYSVSREKKESFPLTVTSAQKNPTAFYLCASSPDGLAGGPYEQYFGPGTRLTVT.

The chain joins TRBV6-1 to TRBJ2-1, with D maybe TRBD2 (5 bases). This CDR3 region has 15 residues. V was shortened by 6 bases and J by 2 bases, with 14 bases between the two germline ends. CDR1 and CDR2 (germline): MNHNS, SASEGT. The DNA for the CDR3 is TGTGCCAGCAGAACCGAGGCGGGTCCCTACAATGAGCAGTTCTTC. Its translation: CASRTEAGPYNEQFF.

This clonotype was found a few times. The J gene is TRBJ2-7, the V gene TRBV5-1; 9 nucleotides match TRBD1. This CDR3 is 15 amino acids long. V shed 4 bases and J 5 bases; nucleotides not matched to a gene: 10. CDR1 and CDR2 (germline): SGHRS, YFSETQ. Here the CDR3 reads CASSRGGTGNHEQYF. CDR3 DNA: TGCGCCAGCAGCAGAGGGGGGACAGGGAACCACGAGCAGTACTTC.

This clonotype has just a few counts. V is TRBV4-1 and J is TRBJ2-3; 12 bases line up with TRBD2. J lost 5 bases, V lost 1 base, and 7 bases had no gene match. There are 17 residues in the CDR3. CDR1 is MGHRA, CDR2 YSYEKL, per germline. This chain's CDR3 is CASSQGPTSGRGDTQYF. CDR3 bases: TGCGCCAGCAGCCAAGGGCCGACTAGCGGGAGAGGAGATACGCAGTATTTT.

This clonotype has more than one count but fewer than ten. This rearrangement joins TRBV6-2 or TRBV6-3 to TRBJ2-1; 11 bases line up with TRBD1. CDR1 is MNHEY, CDR2 SVGEGT, per germline. V dropped 10 bases and J dropped 8; count of bases not matched to a gene: 13. The CDR3 has 15 amino acids. The DNA for the CDR3 is TGTGCCATCAATCCCGGGACAGGGGGTTTGGATGAGCAGTTCTTC. Its protein product is CAINPGTGGLDEQFF.

At least ten counts were recorded for this clonotype. At one of its ends the junction is not consistent with the germline gene, which may arise from a read error. The V gene is TRBV5-1, the J gene TRBJ2-7; 8 nucleotides match TRBD1. CDR3 length equals 13 residues. Germline CDR1 and CDR2: SGHRS and YFSETQ. The CDR3 DNA follows: TGTGCCAGCAGCCTAGGACAGGGAAACGAGCAGTACTTC. It is translated as CASSLGQGNEQYF.

The sample holds a few counts of this clonotype. This chain uses TRBV15 with TRBJ2-5; no reliable D call. The V end lost 2 bases, the J end lost 4 bases, and 11 bases lay between the germline ends. This CDR3 spans 14 amino acids. Looked up from germline, CDR1 is LNHNV and CDR2 is YYDKDF (reference sequence). The CDR3 DNA reads TGTGCCACCAGCAGACCTCAGGCAGGAGAGACCCAGTACTTC. The encoded protein is CATSRPQAGETQYF. The complete variable domain, with remaining parts taken from reference TRBV15 and TRBJ2-5, reads DAMVIQNPRYQVTQFGKPVTLSCSQTLNHNVMYWYQQKSSQAPKLLFHYYDKDFNNEADTPDNFQSRRPNTSFCFLDIRSPGLGDTAMYLCATSRPQAGETQYFGPGTRLLVL.

This clonotype was picked up a small number of times. The CDR3 nucleotides are TGTGCCAGCAACTCTCCGGGACGGGAGAGCTCTGGGGCCAACGTCCTGACTTTC. It encodes CASNSPGRESSGANVLTF. The J gene is TRBJ2-6, the V gene TRBV28; D is possibly TRBD2 (6 bases). V gave up 7 bases and J gave up 0 bases, with 19 bases separating them. The CDR3 consists of 18 residues. CDR1 and CDR2 from the germline V gene are MDHEN and SYDVKM.

This clonotype appeared many times. J is TRBJ2-3 and V is TRBV20-1; 11 bases fit TRBD2. This CDR3 region has 16 residues. V shed 0 bases and J 4 bases; nucleotides not matched to a gene: 6. CDR1 and CDR2 from the germline V gene are DFQATT and SNEGSKA (reference sequence). The DNA for the CDR3 is TGCAGTGCTAGAGATTCTAGCGGGAGGTGGTCAGATACGCAGTATTTT. Translating it yields CSARDSSGRWSDTQYF.

This clonotype came up a few times. The chain recombines TRBV5-1 with TRBJ2-7; weak D call: TRBD2 (5 bases). The CDR3 has 15 residues. V lost 7 bases and J 2 bases, leaving 19 bases between the germline ends. In germline, CDR1 is SGHRS, CDR2 YFSETQ. The CDR3 sequence is CASSPLTGNAYEQYF. The CDR3 region has the DNA TGCGCCAGCTCTCCCCTCACGGGAAACGCCTACGAGCAGTACTTC.

This clonotype was counted a few times. The chain combines TRBV20-1 with TRBJ2-7, with 11 bases lining up with TRBD2. There are 13 residues in the CDR3. The germline gives CDR1 DFQATT, CDR2 SNEGSKA (reference sequence). V was pared by 6 bases and J by 3 bases, with 4 bases of the junction left unmatched. This CDR3 reads CSAGTSGNYEQYF. The DNA of the CDR3 is TGCAGTGCGGGGACTAGCGGTAACTACGAGCAGTACTTC.

This clonotype was seen repeatedly, ten times or more. The chain has TRBV10-3 and TRBJ2-7; D gene ambiguous. Trimming shortened V by 3 bases and J by 3 bases, and 3 bases separated the two germline ends. The CDR3 length is 11 residues. Germline V gene sequence: CDR1 ENHRY, CDR2 SYGVKD. The CDR3 DNA sequence: TGTGCCATCAGTGATAGCTACGAGCAGTACTTC. Protein: CAISDSYEQYF.

A few counts support this clonotype. The V and J genes are TRBV6-1 and TRBJ2-7; 10 bases match TRBD1. Germline V lookup: CDR1 MNHNS, CDR2 SASEGT. The CDR3 consists of 14 residues. V shed 7 bases, J shed 3 bases, and the junction held 6 bases outside the gene matches. This CDR3 reads CASNPGQGIYEQYF. CDR3 DNA sequence: TGTGCCAGCAACCCGGGACAGGGGATCTACGAGCAGTACTTC.

This clonotype has a handful of counts. This chain links TRBV7-8 with TRBJ2-3, with 9 bases identical to TRBD2. There are 16 residues in the CDR3. With 4 bases clipped from V and 2 bases from J, the junction kept 7 bases outside the gene matches. Germline V gene lookup returns CDR1 SGHVS and CDR2 FQNEAQ. The CDR3 DNA sequence: TGTGCCAGCAGCTCTTTACGCGGGAGGGACACAGATACGCAGTATTTT. Protein sequence: CASSSLRGRDTDTQYF.

This clonotype was counted only a few times. The V call is TRBV9, the J call TRBJ2-3; D possibly corresponds to TRBD1 (6 bases). The CDR3 totals 14 residues. Germline loops: CDR1 SGDLS, CDR2 YYNGEE. Trimming stripped 4 bases from V and 1 base from J, with 10 bases between. CDR3 bases: TGTGCCAGCAGCACCCGGACAGGCACAGATACGCAGTATTTT. Protein product: CASSTRTGTDTQYF.

This clonotype was seen a handful of times. This rearrangement joins TRBV6-1 to TRBJ2-2; TRBD1 agrees at 9 bases. CDR1 is MNHNS and CDR2 is SASEGT in the germline V gene. The length of the CDR3 is 15 residues. V was clipped by 6 bases and J by 5 bases; unmatched bases: 7. This CDR3 is CASRRDRVPTGELFF. In DNA form, the CDR3 reads TGTGCCAGCAGAAGGGACAGGGTTCCAACCGGGGAGCTGTTTTTT.

The sample holds a few counts of this clonotype. The V gene is TRBV7-2, the J gene TRBJ2-3; TRBD2 might be the D (5 bases). The CDR3 totals 16 residues. V was shortened by 1 base and J by 2 bases, with 13 bases between the two germline ends. Germline V gene lookup returns CDR1 SGHTA and CDR2 FQGNSA. The CDR3 is CASSLVSTTYTDTQYF. The CDR3, as DNA: TGTGCCAGCAGCTTAGTGTCGACTACCTACACAGATACGCAGTATTTT.

The chain recombines TRBV5-5 with TRBJ1-1, with TRBD1 matching 7 bases. The CDR3 is made up of 13 amino acids. J lost 5 bases, V lost 3 bases, and 4 bases had no gene match. The germline V gene encodes CDR1 SGHKS and CDR2 YYEKEE (reference sequence). The CDR3 nucleotides read TGTGCCAGCAGCTCACAGGGGTGGACTGAAGCTTTCTTT. Translation: CASSSQGWTEAFF.